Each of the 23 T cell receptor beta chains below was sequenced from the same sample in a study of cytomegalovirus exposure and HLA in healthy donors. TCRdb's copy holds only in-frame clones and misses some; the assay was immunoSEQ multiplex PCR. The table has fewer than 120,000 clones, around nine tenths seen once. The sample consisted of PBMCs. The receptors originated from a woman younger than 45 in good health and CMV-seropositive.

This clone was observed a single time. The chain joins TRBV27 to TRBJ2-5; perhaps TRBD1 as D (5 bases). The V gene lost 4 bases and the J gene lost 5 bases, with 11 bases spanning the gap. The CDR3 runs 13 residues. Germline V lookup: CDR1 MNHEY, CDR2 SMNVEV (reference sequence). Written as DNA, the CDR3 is TGTGCCAGCAGTTCCCCAGGGTACGAGACCCAGTACTTC. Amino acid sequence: CASSSPGYETQYF.

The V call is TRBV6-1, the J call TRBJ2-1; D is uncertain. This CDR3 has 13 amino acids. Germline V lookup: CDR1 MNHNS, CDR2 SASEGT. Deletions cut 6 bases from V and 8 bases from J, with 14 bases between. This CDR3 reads CASSQLRLDEQFF. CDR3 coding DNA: TGTGCCAGCAGCCAATTAAGACTTGATGAGCAGTTCTTC.

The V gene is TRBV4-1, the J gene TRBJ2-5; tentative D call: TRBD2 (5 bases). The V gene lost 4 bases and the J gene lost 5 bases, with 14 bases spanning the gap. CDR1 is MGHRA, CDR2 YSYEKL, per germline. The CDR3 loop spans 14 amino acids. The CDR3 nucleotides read TGCGCCAGCAGCCGGATGTGGCGAGGGGAGACCCAGTACTTC. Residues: CASSRMWRGETQYF.

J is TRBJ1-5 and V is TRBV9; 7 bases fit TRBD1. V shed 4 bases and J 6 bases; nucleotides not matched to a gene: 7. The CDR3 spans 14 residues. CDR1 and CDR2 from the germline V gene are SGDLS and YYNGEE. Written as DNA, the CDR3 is TGTGCCAGCAGCTTCAGGGGGGTAGGTCAGCCCCAGCATTTT. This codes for CASSFRGVGQPQHF.

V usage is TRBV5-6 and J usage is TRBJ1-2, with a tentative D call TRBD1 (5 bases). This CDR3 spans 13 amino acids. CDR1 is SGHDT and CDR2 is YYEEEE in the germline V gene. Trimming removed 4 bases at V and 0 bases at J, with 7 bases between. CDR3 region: CASSMDTNYGYTF. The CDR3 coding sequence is TGTGCCAGCAGCATGGACACTAACTATGGCTACACCTTC. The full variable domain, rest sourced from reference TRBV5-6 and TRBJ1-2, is DAGVTQSPTHLIKTRGQQVTLRCSPKSGHDTVSWYQQALGQGPQFIFQYYEEEERQRGNFPDRFSGHQFPNYSSELNVNALLLGDSALYLCASSMDTNYGYTFGSGTRLTVV.

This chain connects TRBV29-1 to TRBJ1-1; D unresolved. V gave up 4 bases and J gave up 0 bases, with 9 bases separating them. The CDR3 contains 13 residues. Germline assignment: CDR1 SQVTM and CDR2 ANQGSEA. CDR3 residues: CSVVADLNTEAFF. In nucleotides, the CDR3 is TGCAGCGTTGTGGCCGATTTGAACACTGAAGCTTTCTTT.

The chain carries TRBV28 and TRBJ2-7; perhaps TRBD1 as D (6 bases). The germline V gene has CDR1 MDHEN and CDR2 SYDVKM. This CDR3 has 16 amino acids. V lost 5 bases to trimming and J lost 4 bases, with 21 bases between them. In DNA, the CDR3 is TGTGCCAGCAGTACCCGGGCGAGGCAGGGGTGGTACGAGCAGTACTTC. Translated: CASSTRARQGWYEQYF.

CDR3: CATSTHRGWGNQPQHF. The CDR3 DNA follows: TGTGCCACCAGCACGCACAGGGGATGGGGCAATCAGCCCCAGCATTTT. The chain combines TRBV15 with TRBJ1-5; 7 positions match TRBD1. The CDR3 loop spans 16 amino acids. Germline CDR1 LNHNV, CDR2 YYDKDF (reference sequence). The V gene end was trimmed by 4 bases and the J gene end by 2 bases; junction bases not matched to a gene: 8.

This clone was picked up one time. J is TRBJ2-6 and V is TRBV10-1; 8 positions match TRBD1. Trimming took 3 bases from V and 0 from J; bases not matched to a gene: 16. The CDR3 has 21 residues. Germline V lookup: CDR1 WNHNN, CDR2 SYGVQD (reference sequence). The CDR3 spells CASSDGDRKILTPSGANVLTF. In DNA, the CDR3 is TGCGCCAGCAGTGACGGGGACAGGAAAATTCTGACCCCCTCTGGGGCCAACGTCCTGACTTTC.

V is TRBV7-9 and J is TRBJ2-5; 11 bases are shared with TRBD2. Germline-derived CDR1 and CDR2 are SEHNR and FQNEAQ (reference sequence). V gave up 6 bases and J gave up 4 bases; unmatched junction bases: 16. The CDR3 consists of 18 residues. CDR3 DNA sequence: TGTGCCAGCAGTTCACGTAGCGGGGGGGCAAGGTGGGGAGAGACCCAGTACTTC. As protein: CASSSRSGGARWGETQYF.

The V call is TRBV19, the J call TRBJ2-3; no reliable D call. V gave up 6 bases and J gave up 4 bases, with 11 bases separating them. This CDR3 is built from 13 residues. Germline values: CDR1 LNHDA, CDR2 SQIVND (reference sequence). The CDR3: CASSRGGPDTQYF. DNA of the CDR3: TGTGCCAGTAGCCGCGGCGGCCCAGATACGCAGTATTTT.

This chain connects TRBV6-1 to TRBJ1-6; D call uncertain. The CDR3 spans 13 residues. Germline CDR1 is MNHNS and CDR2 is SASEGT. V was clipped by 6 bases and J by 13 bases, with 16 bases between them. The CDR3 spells CASSYGVLLPLHF. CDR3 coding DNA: TGTGCCAGCAGCTACGGGGTCCTGTTGCCCCTCCACTTT.

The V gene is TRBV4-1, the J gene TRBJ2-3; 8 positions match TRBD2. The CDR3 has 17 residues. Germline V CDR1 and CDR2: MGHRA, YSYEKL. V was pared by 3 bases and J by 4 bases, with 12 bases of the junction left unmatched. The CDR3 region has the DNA TGCGCCAGCAGCCACGGGAGGGGTCCCGGCCCCCCAGATACGCAGTATTTT. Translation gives CASSHGRGPGPPDTQYF.

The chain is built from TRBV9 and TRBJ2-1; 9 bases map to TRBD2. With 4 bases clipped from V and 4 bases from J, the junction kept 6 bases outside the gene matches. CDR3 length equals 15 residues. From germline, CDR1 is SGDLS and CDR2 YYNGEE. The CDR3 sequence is CASSLSGSPYNEQFF. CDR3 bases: TGTGCCAGCAGCCTTAGCGGGAGCCCATACAATGAGCAGTTCTTC. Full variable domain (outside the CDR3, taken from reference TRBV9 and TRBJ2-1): DSGVTQTPKHLITATGQRVTLRCSPRSGDLSVYWYQQSLDQGLQFLIQYYNGEERAKGNILERFSAQQFPDLHSELNLSSLELGDSALYFCASSLSGSPYNEQFFGPGTRLTVL.

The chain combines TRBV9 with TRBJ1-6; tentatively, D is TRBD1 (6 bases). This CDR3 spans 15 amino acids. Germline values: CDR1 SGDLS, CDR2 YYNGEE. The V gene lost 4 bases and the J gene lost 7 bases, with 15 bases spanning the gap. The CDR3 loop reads CASSLGTTGNSPLHF. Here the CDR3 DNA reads TGTGCCAGCAGCCTCGGGACAACTGGAAATTCACCCCTCCACTTT. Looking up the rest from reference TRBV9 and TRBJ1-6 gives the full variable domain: DSGVTQTPKHLITATGQRVTLRCSPRSGDLSVYWYQQSLDQGLQFLIQYYNGEERAKGNILERFSAQQFPDLHSELNLSSLELGDSALYFCASSLGTTGNSPLHFGNGTRLTVT.

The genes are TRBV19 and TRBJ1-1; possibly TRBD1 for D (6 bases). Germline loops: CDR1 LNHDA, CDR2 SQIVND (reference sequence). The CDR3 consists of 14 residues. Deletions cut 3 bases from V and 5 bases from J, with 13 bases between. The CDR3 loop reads CASSIRAGVTEAFF. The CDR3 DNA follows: TGTGCCAGTAGTATTCGGGCAGGGGTTACTGAAGCTTTCTTT.

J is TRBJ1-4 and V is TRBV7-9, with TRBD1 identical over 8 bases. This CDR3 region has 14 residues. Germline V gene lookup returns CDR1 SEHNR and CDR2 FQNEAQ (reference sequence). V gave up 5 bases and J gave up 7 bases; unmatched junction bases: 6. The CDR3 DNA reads TGTGCCAGCAGCCCCCGACAGGGGACTGAAAAACTGTTTTTT. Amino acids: CASSPRQGTEKLFF.

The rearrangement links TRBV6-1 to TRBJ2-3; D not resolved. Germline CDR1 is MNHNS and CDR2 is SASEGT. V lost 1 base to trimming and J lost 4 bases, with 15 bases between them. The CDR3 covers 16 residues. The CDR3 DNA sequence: TGTGCCAGCAGTGAAGGACCTAATCACCAGGCAGATACGCAGTATTTT. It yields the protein CASSEGPNHQADTQYF.

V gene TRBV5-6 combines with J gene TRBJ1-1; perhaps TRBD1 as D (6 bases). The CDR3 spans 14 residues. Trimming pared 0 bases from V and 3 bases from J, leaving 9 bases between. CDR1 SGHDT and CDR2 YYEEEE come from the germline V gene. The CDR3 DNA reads TGTGCCAGCAGCTTGGGGACAGATGACACTGAAGCTTTCTTT. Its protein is CASSLGTDDTEAFF.

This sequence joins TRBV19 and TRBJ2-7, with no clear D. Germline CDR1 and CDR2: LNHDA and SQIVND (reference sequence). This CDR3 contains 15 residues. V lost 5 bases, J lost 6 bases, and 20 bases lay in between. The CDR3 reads CASSHKTPFEAEQYF. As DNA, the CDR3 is TGTGCCAGTAGTCATAAGACTCCATTTGAAGCCGAGCAGTACTTC.

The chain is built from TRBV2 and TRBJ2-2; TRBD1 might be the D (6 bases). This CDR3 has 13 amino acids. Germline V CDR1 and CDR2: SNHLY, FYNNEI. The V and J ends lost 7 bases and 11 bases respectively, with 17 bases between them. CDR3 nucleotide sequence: TGTGCCAGCATGACACAGGGATCCCACGAGCTGTTTTTT. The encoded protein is CASMTQGSHELFF.

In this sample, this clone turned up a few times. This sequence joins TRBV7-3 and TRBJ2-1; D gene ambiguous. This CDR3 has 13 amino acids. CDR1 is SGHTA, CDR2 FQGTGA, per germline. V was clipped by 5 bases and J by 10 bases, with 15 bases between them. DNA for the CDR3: TGTGCCAGCAGCGCCGGCCTGACTTTCGAGCAGTTCTTC. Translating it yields CASSAGLTFEQFF.

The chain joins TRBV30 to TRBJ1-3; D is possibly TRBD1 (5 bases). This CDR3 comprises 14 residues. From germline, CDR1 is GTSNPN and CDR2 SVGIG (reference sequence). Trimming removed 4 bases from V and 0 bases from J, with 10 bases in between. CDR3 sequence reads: CAWTQVCSGNTIYF. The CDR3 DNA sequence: TGTGCCTGGACACAGGTTTGCTCTGGAAACACCATATATTTT.